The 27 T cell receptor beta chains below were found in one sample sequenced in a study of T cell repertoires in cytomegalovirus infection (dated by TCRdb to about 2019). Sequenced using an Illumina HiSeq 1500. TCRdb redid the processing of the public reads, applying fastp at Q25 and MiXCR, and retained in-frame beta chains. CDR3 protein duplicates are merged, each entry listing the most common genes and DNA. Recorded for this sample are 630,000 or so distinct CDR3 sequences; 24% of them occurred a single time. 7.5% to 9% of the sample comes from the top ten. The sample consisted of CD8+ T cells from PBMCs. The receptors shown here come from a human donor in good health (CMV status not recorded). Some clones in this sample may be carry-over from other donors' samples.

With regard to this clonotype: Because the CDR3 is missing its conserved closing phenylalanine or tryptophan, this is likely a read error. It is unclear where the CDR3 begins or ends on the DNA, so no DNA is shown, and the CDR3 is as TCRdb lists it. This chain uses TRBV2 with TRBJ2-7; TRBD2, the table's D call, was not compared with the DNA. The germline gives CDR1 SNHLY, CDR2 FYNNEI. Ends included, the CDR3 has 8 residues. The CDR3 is CASSRGTI.

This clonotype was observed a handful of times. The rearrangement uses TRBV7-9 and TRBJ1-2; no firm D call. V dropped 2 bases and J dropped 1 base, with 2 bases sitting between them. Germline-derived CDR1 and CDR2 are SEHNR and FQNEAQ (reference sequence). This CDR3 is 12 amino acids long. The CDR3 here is CASSLRNYGYTF. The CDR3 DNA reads TGTGCCAGCAGCTTACGTAACTATGGCTACACCTTC.

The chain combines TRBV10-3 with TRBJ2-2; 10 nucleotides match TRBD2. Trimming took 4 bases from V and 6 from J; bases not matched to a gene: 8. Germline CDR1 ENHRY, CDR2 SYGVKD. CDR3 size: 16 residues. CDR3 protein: CAISVGSGGYSGELFF. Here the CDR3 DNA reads TGTGCCATCAGTGTCGGTAGCGGGGGGTATTCCGGGGAGCTGTTTTTT.

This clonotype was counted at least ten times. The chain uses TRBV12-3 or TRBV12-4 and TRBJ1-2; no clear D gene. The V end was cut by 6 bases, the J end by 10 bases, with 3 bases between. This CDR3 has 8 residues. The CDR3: CASSFYTF. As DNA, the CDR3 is TGTGCCAGCAGCTTCTACACCTTC.

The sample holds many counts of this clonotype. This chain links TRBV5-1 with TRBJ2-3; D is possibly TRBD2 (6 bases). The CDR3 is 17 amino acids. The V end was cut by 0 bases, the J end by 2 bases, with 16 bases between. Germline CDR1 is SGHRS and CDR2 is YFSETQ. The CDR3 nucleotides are TGCGCCAGCAGCTTGGCCGAGCTAGCGACTATCACAGATACGCAGTATTTT. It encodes CASSLAELATITDTQYF.

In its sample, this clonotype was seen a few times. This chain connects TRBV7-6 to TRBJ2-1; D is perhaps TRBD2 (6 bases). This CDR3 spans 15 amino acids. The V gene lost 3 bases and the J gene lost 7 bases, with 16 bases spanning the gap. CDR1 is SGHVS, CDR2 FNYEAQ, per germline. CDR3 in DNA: TGTGCCAGCAGCTTCCGGGGACTGGAACGTAATGAGCAGTTCTTC. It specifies CASSFRGLERNEQFF.

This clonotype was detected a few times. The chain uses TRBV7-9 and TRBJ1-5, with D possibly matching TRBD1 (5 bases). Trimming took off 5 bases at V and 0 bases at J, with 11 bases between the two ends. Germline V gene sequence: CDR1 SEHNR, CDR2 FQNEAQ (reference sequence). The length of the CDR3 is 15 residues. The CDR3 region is CASSPLGTSNQPQHF. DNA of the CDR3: TGTGCCAGCAGCCCCCTGGGGACTAGCAATCAGCCCCAGCATTTT.

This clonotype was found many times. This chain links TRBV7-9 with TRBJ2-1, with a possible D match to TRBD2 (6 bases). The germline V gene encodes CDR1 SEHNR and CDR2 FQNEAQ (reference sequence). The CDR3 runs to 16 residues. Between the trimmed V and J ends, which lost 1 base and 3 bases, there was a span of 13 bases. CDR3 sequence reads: CASSLDLAGYYNEQFF. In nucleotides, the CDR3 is TGTGCCAGCAGCTTAGATCTGGCGGGATACTACAATGAGCAGTTCTTC.

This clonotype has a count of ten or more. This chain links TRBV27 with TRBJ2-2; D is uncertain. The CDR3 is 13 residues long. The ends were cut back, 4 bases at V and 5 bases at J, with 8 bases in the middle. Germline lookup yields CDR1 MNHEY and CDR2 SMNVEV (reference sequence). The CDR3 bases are TGTGCCAGCAGTTGGGAAGATACCGGGGAGCTGTTTTTT. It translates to CASSWEDTGELFF.

This CDR3 reads CASSFVPGQIVTEAFF. DNA of the CDR3: TGTGCCAGCAGCTTTGTCCCGGGACAGATTGTCACTGAAGCTTTCTTT. V gene TRBV7-4 combines with J gene TRBJ1-1; 7 bases are a match to TRBD1. CDR3 length: 16 residues. The J segment lost 4 bases and the V segment lost 3 bases, leaving 11 bases of the junction unmatched. Germline CDR1 and CDR2: SGHVT and SQSDAQ.

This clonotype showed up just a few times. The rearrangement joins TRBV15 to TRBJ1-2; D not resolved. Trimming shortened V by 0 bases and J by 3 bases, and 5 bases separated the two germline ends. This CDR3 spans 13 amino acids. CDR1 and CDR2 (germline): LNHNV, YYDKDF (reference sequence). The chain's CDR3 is CATSRDPDYGYTF. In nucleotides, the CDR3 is TGTGCCACCAGCAGAGATCCGGACTATGGCTACACCTTC.

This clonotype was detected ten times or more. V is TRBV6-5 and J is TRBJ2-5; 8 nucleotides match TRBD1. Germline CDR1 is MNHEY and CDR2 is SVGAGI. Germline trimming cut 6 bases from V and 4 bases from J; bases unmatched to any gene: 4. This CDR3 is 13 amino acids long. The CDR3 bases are TGTGCCAGCAGCCACGGGACAGGAGAGACCCAGTACTTC. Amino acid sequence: CASSHGTGETQYF.

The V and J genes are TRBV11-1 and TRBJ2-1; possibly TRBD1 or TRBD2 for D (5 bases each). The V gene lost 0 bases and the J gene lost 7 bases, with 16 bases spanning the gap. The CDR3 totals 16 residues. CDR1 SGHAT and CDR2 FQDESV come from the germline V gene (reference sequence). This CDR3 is CASSLAAGDLGNEQFF. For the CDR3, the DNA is TGTGCCAGCAGCTTAGCGGCCGGGGACCTAGGGAATGAGCAGTTCTTC.

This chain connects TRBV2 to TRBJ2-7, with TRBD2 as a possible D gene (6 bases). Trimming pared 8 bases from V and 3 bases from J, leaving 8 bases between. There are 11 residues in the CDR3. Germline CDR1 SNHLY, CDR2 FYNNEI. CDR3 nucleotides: TGTGCCAGCGAGGAGGGCTACGAGCAGTACGTC. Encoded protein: CASEEGYEQYV.

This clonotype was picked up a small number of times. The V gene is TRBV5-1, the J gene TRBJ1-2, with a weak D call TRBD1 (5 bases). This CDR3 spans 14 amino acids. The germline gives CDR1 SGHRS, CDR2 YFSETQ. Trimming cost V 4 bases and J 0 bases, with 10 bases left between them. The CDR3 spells CASSPEGANYGYTF. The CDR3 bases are TGCGCCAGCAGCCCGGAAGGGGCTAACTATGGCTACACCTTC. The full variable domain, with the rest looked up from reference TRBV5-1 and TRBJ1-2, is KAGVTQTPRYLIKTRGQQVTLSCSPISGHRSVSWYQQTPGQGLQFLFEYFSETQRNKGNFPGRFSGRQFSNSRSEMNVSTLELGDSALYLCASSPEGANYGYTFGSGTRLTVV.

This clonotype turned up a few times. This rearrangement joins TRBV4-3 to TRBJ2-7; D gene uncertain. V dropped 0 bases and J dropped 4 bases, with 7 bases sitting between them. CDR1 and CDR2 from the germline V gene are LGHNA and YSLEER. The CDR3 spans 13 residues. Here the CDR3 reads CASSQEGLYEQYV. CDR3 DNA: TGCGCCAGCAGCCAAGAGGGTTTATACGAGCAGTACGTC.

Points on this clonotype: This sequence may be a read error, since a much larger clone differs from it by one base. This CDR3 is CVSTGTARGETQYF. The CDR3 coding sequence is TGTGTCAGCACCGGGACCGCGAGGGGGGAGACCCAGTACTTC. The V gene is TRBV12-3 or TRBV12-4, the J gene TRBJ2-5; a possible D gene is TRBD1 (6 bases). This CDR3 contains 14 residues.

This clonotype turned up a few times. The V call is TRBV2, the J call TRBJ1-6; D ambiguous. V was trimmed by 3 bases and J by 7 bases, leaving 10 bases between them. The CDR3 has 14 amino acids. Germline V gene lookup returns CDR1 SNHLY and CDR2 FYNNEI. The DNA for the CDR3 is TGTGCCAGCAGTGATCCGGGGAGCAATTCACCCCTCCACTTT. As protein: CASSDPGSNSPLHF.

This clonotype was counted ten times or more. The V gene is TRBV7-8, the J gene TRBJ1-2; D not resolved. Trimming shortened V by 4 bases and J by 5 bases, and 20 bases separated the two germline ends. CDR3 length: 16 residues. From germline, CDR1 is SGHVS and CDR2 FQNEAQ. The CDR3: CASSSLEGIYKYGYTF. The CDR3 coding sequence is TGTGCCAGCAGCTCCCTGGAGGGAATATACAAGTATGGCTACACCTTC.

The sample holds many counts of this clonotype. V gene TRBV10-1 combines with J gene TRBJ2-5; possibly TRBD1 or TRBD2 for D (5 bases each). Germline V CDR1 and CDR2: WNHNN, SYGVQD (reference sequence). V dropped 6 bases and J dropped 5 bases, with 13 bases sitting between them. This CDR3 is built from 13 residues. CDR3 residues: CASREGPMETQYF. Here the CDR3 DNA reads TGCGCCAGCAGAGAGGGACCGATGGAGACCCAGTACTTC.

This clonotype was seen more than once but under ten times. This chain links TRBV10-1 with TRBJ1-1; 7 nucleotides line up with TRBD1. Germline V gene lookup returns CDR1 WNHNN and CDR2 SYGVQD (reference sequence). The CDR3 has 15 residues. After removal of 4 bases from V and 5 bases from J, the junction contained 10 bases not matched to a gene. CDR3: CASSAYRDRGTEAFF. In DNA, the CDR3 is TGCGCCAGCAGTGCATACCGGGACAGAGGGACTGAAGCTTTCTTT.

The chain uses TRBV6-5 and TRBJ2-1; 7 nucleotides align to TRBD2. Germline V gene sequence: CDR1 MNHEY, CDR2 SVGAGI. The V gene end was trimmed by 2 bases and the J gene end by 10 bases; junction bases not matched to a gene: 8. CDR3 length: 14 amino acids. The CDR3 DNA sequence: TGTGCCAGCAGTTACCCACTTTACGGGGGGGAGCAGTTCTTC. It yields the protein CASSYPLYGGEQFF.

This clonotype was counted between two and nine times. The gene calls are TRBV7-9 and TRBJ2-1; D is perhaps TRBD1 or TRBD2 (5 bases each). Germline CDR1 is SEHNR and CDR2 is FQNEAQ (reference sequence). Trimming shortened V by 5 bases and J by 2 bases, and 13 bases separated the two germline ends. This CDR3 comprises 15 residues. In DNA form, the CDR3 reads TGTGCCAGCAGCCGCCGGGACCAAACCTACAATGAGCAGTTCTTC. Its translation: CASSRRDQTYNEQFF.

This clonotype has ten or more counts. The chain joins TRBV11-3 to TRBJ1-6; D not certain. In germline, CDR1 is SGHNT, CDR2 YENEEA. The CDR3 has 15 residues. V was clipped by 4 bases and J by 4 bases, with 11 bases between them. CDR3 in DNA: TGTGCCAGCAGCTCACGGGGTGATTATAATTCACCCCTCCACTTT. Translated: CASSSRGDYNSPLHF.

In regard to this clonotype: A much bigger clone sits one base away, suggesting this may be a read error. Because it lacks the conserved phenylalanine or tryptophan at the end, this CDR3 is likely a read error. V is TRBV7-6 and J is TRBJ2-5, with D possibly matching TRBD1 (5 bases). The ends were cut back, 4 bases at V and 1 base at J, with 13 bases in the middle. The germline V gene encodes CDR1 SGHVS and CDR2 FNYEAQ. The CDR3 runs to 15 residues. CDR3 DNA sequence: TGTGCCAGCAGCTATGTGACAGAAGCCCAAGAGACCCAGTACCTC. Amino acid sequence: CASSYVTEAQETQYL.

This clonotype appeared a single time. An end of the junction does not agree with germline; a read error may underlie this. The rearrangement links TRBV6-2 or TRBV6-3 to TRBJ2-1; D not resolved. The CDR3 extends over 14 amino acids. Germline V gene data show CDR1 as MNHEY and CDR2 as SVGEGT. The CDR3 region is CASNYSGSYNEQFF. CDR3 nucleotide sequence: TGTGCCAGCAATTACTCTGGCTCCTACAATGAGCAGTTCTTC.

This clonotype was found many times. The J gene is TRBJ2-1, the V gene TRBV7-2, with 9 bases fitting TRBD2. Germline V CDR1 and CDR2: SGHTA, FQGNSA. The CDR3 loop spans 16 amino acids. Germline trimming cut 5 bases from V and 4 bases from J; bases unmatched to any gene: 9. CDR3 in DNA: TGTGCCAGCAGCGCCATGGGCGGGGGGGCTTACAATGAGCAGTTCTTC. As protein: CASSAMGGGAYNEQFF.